The 14 T cell receptor beta chains below all came from one sample that was sequenced in a study of control samples from healthy donors and cancer patients. Libraries were prepared by immunoSEQ multiplex PCR; TCRdb keeps only in-frame clonotypes and omits some of them. Among 180,000 or so clones, roughly 91% were seen once, and the ten largest hold roughly 1.6%. Source material: blood. The receptors derive from a woman in her thirties in good health.

The chain carries TRBV29-1 and TRBJ1-2; D is unresolved. The CDR3 runs to 12 residues. Germline V gene sequence: CDR1 SQVTM, CDR2 ANQGSEA. Trimming stripped 3 bases from V and 2 bases from J, with 7 bases between. DNA of the CDR3: TGCAGCGTTGAGATAGGGAACTATGGCTACACCTTC. Translated: CSVEIGNYGYTF. Full variable domain (outside the CDR3, taken from reference TRBV29-1 and TRBJ1-2): SAVISQKPSRDICQRGTSLTIQCQVDSQVTMMFWYRQQPGQSLTLIATANQGSEATYESGFVIDKFPISRPNLTFSTLTVSNMSPEDSSIYLCSVEIGNYGYTFGSGTRLTVV.

Worth noting for this clone: The sample carries other DNA sequences with the same CDR3. The chain has TRBV7-2 and TRBJ2-5, with D unresolved. Germline V lookup: CDR1 SGHTA, CDR2 FQGNSA. The CDR3 is 13 residues long. V lost 1 base and J 2 bases, leaving 5 bases between the germline ends. The CDR3 DNA is TGTGCCAGCAGCTTAGTTCTACAAGAGACCCAGTACTTC. Amino acids: CASSLVLQETQYF.

V gene TRBV5-1 combines with J gene TRBJ1-6; D perhaps matches TRBD1 (5 bases). V was clipped by 1 base and J by 5 bases, with 7 bases between them. Germline-derived CDR1 and CDR2 are SGHRS and YFSETQ. The CDR3 has 14 residues. The CDR3: CASSLRGDNSPLHF. The CDR3 DNA follows: TGCGCCAGCAGCTTGAGAGGGGATAATTCACCCCTCCACTTT.

V gene TRBV4-3 combines with J gene TRBJ1-3, with 7 bases identical to TRBD1. CDR1 is LGHNA, CDR2 YSLEER, per germline. V lost 3 bases and J lost 3; bases outside the gene matches: 5. The CDR3 sequence is 15 residues long. For the CDR3, the DNA is TGCGCCAGCAGCCACCTAGGGGGCAGTGGAAACACCATATATTTT. Translation gives CASSHLGGSGNTIYF.

V is TRBV10-3 and J is TRBJ1-5; the D gene is possibly TRBD1 (5 bases). V dropped 0 bases and J dropped 9 bases, with 12 bases sitting between them. There are 14 residues in the CDR3. CDR1 ENHRY and CDR2 SYGVKD come from the germline V gene. The CDR3 here is CAISESIQVGPQHF. CDR3 coding DNA: TGTGCCATCAGTGAGTCGATACAGGTTGGGCCCCAGCATTTT.

This chain connects TRBV7-9 to TRBJ1-1; D might be TRBD1 (5 bases). Germline CDR1 and CDR2: SEHNR and FQNEAQ (reference sequence). CDR3 length equals 14 residues. V was trimmed by 5 bases and J by 0 bases, leaving 10 bases between them. The CDR3 spells CASSLGPLNTEAFF. CDR3 DNA: TGTGCCAGCAGCCTGGGACCGTTGAACACTGAAGCTTTCTTT.

This clone appeared once. V is TRBV9 and J is TRBJ1-5; possible D gene TRBD1, 6 bases. Trimming stripped 1 base from V and 5 bases from J, with 13 bases between. The germline V gene encodes CDR1 SGDLS and CDR2 YYNGEE. The CDR3 spans 15 residues. CDR3 region: CASSVSGGPHQPQHF. CDR3 coding DNA: TGTGCCAGCAGCGTAAGTGGGGGGCCCCATCAGCCCCAGCATTTT.

The rearrangement joins TRBV6-2 or TRBV6-3 to TRBJ1-1; D remains unclear. Germline V lookup: CDR1 MNHEY, CDR2 SVGEGT. The germline V and J ends were trimmed by 0 bases and 1 base, with 6 bases remaining between them. This CDR3 region has 14 residues. The CDR3: CASSYSPGNTEAFF. CDR3 in DNA: TGTGCCAGCAGTTACTCTCCGGGGAACACTGAAGCTTTCTTT.

Notes on this clone: The same CDR3 arises from other DNA sequences in this sample as well. J is TRBJ2-2 and V is TRBV4-2, with D perhaps matching TRBD1 (5 bases). V dropped 1 base and J dropped 1 base, with 7 bases sitting between them. Germline CDR1 and CDR2: LGHNA and YNFKEQ. The length of the CDR3 is 15 residues. In nucleotides, the CDR3 is TGTGCCAGCAGCCAAGGAGACAGGAACACCGGGGAGCTGTTTTTT. It specifies CASSQGDRNTGELFF.

The chain links TRBV5-5 to TRBJ1-5; unclear D gene. CDR3 length equals 15 residues. V was pared by 2 bases and J by 0 bases, with 9 bases between. Germline V gives CDR1 SGHKS, CDR2 YYEKEE (reference sequence). CDR3 in amino acids: CASSLQPYSNQPQHF. CDR3 sequence (DNA): TGTGCCAGCAGCTTACAGCCTTATAGCAATCAGCCCCAGCATTTT.

The chain has TRBV6-1 and TRBJ1-4, with 10 nucleotides matching TRBD1. The germline V gene encodes CDR1 MNHNS and CDR2 SASEGT. Unmatched junction bases numbered 3, after V lost 3 bases and J lost 2 bases. The CDR3 is 16 amino acids. DNA of the CDR3: TGTGCCAGCAGTGACGGGACAGGGGCGACTAATGAAAAACTGTTTTTT. It is translated as CASSDGTGATNEKLFF.

The rearrangement uses TRBV7-9 and TRBJ2-7, with D unclear. The CDR3 has 14 residues. V was trimmed by 2 bases and J by 0 bases, leaving 8 bases between them. The V gene's germline CDR1 is SEHNR and CDR2 FQNEAQ (reference sequence). CDR3 in amino acids: CASSLILSSYEQYF. CDR3 bases: TGTGCCAGCAGCTTAATTCTAAGCTCCTACGAGCAGTACTTC.

CDR3 protein: CASSGSTDLGDEQFF. The CDR3 DNA is TGCGCCAGCAGTGGATCGACAGACCTAGGGGATGAGCAGTTCTTC. The J gene is TRBJ2-1, the V gene TRBV10-1, with D perhaps matching TRBD1 (5 bases). The V end was cut by 4 bases, the J end by 8 bases, with 18 bases between. Germline CDR1 reads WNHNN; CDR2 reads SYGVQD (reference sequence). The CDR3 has 15 residues.

J is TRBJ1-5 and V is TRBV2; D perhaps matches TRBD1 (6 bases). The germline gives CDR1 SNHLY, CDR2 FYNNEI. The CDR3 length is 13 residues. V lost 3 bases and J 4 bases, leaving 7 bases between the germline ends. Here the CDR3 reads CASSDRGNQPQHF. The CDR3 nucleotides are TGTGCCAGCAGTGACAGGGGTAATCAGCCCCAGCATTTT.